A single TCR beta chain is shown here with its context. Libraries were prepared by immunoSEQ multiplex PCR; TCRdb keeps only in-frame clonotypes and omits some of them. The table lists more than 200,000 clones, about 88% of them singletons. This sample is part of a study of blood T cell repertoires in COVID-19. Looking at the study overall: PBMCs, B-cell-depleted T cells, or T cells provided the cDNA or gDNA that made up the material.

Per the germline V gene, CDR1 is SQVTM and CDR2 is ANQGSEA. This CDR3 is built from 13 residues. J gave up 0 bases and V 6 bases, and 3 bases lay outside the gene matches. The sequenced material came from peripheral blood. The clonotype was recovered from a woman aged 40 to 50 who had recovered from COVID-19. The chain has TRBV29-1 and TRBJ2-7, with TRBD1 identical over 9 bases. The CDR3 DNA is TGCAGCGTAGGGACAGGGAGCTCCTACGAGCAGTACTTC. This codes for CSVGTGSSYEQYF.